The 26 T cell receptor beta chains below were found in one sample sequenced in a study of cytomegalovirus exposure and HLA in healthy donors. TCRdb's copy holds only in-frame clones and misses some; the assay was immunoSEQ multiplex PCR. The sample comprises more than 95,000 clones, just under 95% of which are singletons, and roughly 1.2% rests with the top ten. The sequenced material came from PBMCs. The receptors come from a young woman in good health and CMV-seronegative.

This clone appeared once. This chain uses TRBV21-1 with TRBJ2-3; the table's D call of TRBD1 was not tested on the DNA. TRBV21-1 is labeled a pseudogene. CDR3 length: 15 residues. CDR3 DNA: TGTGCCAGCAGCATTGGACAGGCTTTCACAGATACGCAGTATTTT. It translates to CASSIGQAFTDTQYF.

The CDR3 DNA reads as TGTGCCAGCAATAGGAAGGCGGGAGTCGCCCCCCTTTACAATGAGCAGTTCTTC. It is translated as CASNRKAGVAPLYNEQFF. V is TRBV2 and J is TRBJ2-1, with 7 bases lining up with TRBD2. Trimming removed 7 bases from V and 4 bases from J; junction bases left unmatched: 19. Germline-derived CDR1 and CDR2 are SNHLY and FYNNEI. CDR3 size: 18 residues.

The V gene is TRBV25-1, the J gene TRBJ2-3; 8 bases fit TRBD2. Germline CDR1 is MGHDK and CDR2 is SYGVNS. The CDR3 length is 14 residues. V dropped 4 bases and J dropped 6; count of bases not matched to a gene: 6. CDR3 in DNA: TGTGCCAGCAGTGCAGCGGGGGTACATGATACGCAGTATTTT. Protein: CASSAAGVHDTQYF.

This chain joins TRBV2 and TRBJ2-3; TRBD2 agrees at 9 bases. CDR1 is SNHLY, CDR2 FYNNEI, per germline. Trimming removed 4 bases from V and 1 base from J; junction bases left unmatched: 3. The CDR3 has 15 residues. The CDR3: CASSVSGGGTDTQYF. The DNA of the CDR3 is TGTGCCAGCAGTGTTAGCGGGGGTGGCACAGATACGCAGTATTTT.

The chain carries TRBV5-4 and TRBJ2-2; a weak D match, TRBD1 (6 bases). The CDR3 has 15 amino acids. V dropped 4 bases and J dropped 2 bases, with 12 bases sitting between them. CDR1 SGHNT and CDR2 YYREEE come from the germline V gene (reference sequence). The CDR3 DNA sequence: TGTGCCAGCAGCGTTGGGACACCCAACACCGGGGAGCTGTTTTTT. Protein: CASSVGTPNTGELFF. The whole variable domain, filled in from reference TRBV5-4 and TRBJ2-2, reads ETGVTQSPTHLIKTRGQQVTLRCSSQSGHNTVSWYQQALGQGPQFIFQYYREEENGRGNFPPRFSGLQFPNYSSELNVNALELDDSALYLCASSVGTPNTGELFFGEGSRLTVL.

This chain uses TRBV6-5 with TRBJ1-5; TRBD1 is a possible D gene (6 bases). Germline V gene data show CDR1 as MNHEY and CDR2 as SVGAGI. V shed 6 bases and J shed 4 bases, with 13 bases lying between them. The CDR3 runs 14 residues. As DNA, the CDR3 is TGTGCCAGCAGCAAGGGACATACGAATCAGCCCCAGCATTTT. Amino acids: CASSKGHTNQPQHF.

The rearrangement uses TRBV5-1 and TRBJ2-3, with TRBD2 identical over 9 bases. CDR3 size: 15 residues. The V segment lost 5 bases and the J segment 6 bases; nucleotides outside the gene matches: 10. The germline V gene encodes CDR1 SGHRS and CDR2 YFSETQ. The CDR3 nucleotides are TGCGCCAGCAGTCCTAGCGGGACCCGTGGGGATACGCAGTATTTT. Translation: CASSPSGTRGDTQYF.

The CDR3 loop reads CASREGGRPDYEQYF. The CDR3 coding sequence is TGTGCCAGTAGGGAGGGCGGGAGGCCGGATTACGAGCAGTACTTC. The rearrangement uses TRBV19 and TRBJ2-7, with TRBD2 matching 8 bases. Germline CDR1 is LNHDA and CDR2 is SQIVND (reference sequence). CDR3 length: 15 residues. V lost 6 bases, J lost 4 bases, and 11 bases stayed unmatched. Looking up the rest from reference TRBV19 and TRBJ2-7 gives the full variable domain: DGGITQSPKYLFRKEGQNVTLSCEQNLNHDAMYWYRQDPGQGLRLIYYSQIVNDFQKGDIAEGYSVSREKKESFPLTVTSAQKNPTAFYLCASREGGRPDYEQYFGPGTRLTVT.

This chain links TRBV29-1 with TRBJ1-1, with TRBD1 as a possible D gene (5 bases). Germline CDR1 is SQVTM and CDR2 is ANQGSEA. V shed 7 bases and J shed 6 bases, with 12 bases lying between them. There are 11 residues in the CDR3. The CDR3 protein is CSAAQGAEAFF. The DNA for the CDR3 is TGCAGCGCCGCCCAGGGTGCTGAAGCTTTCTTT.

The V gene is TRBV9, the J gene TRBJ1-2; TRBD1 aligns across 9 bases. The junction had 9 bases not matched to a gene; V was cut back by 2 bases and J by 7 bases. Germline lookup yields CDR1 SGDLS and CDR2 YYNGEE. The CDR3 totals 15 residues. The CDR3 is CASSVGDRDFPGYTF. CDR3 sequence (DNA): TGTGCCAGCAGCGTGGGGGACAGGGACTTTCCTGGCTACACCTTC.

The chain employs TRBV10-3 and TRBJ1-3; D remains ambiguous. Trimming took off 2 bases at V and 0 bases at J, with 11 bases between the two ends. The V gene's germline CDR1 is ENHRY and CDR2 SYGVKD. This CDR3 contains 16 residues. DNA for the CDR3: TGTGCCATCAGTGAGGGAGTCAGCTTCTCTGGAAACACCATATATTTT. Translation: CAISEGVSFSGNTIYF.

This clone was seen just once. V and J are TRBV14 and TRBJ1-1; a weak D match, TRBD1 (6 bases). The CDR3 totals 13 residues. Germline CDR1 SGHDN, CDR2 FVKESK. Between the trimmed V and J ends, which lost 3 bases and 7 bases, there was a span of 12 bases. CDR3 protein: CASSQVGQFEAFF. The CDR3 DNA reads TGTGCCAGCAGCCAGGTAGGACAGTTTGAAGCTTTCTTT.

This chain joins TRBV5-7 and TRBJ2-7; no clear D. TRBV5-7 has ORF status, its function being uncertain. The CDR3 is made up of 14 amino acids. V lost 0 bases, J lost 5 bases, and 12 bases lay in between. CDR3 bases: TGTGCCAGCAGCTTGGGCTCAGTACCAAACGAGCAGTACTTC. This codes for CASSLGSVPNEQYF.

V is TRBV4-1 and J is TRBJ1-4; perhaps TRBD1 as D (6 bases). With 6 bases removed from V and 3 bases from J, the gap between germline ends came to 11 bases. Germline-derived CDR1 and CDR2 are MGHRA and YSYEKL. This CDR3 is built from 14 residues. CDR3 DNA sequence: TGCGCCAGCAGGATCAACAGGGCTAATGAAAAACTGTTTTTT. Translating it yields CASRINRANEKLFF.

In its sample, this clone was seen once. V usage is TRBV7-3 and J usage is TRBJ2-1; 9 nucleotides line up with TRBD2. Looked up from germline, CDR1 is SGHTA and CDR2 is FQGTGA. The CDR3 covers 17 residues. J was trimmed by 7 bases and V by 2 bases; bases with no gene match: 12. This CDR3 is CASSLFRGGTSMNEQFF. The CDR3 nucleotides are TGTGCCAGCAGCTTATTCAGGGGGGGGACTAGCATGAATGAGCAGTTCTTC.

The CDR3 region is CASSLEGDSSYEQYF. CDR3 DNA sequence: TGTGCCAGCAGTTTAGAGGGGGATAGCTCCTACGAGCAGTACTTC. The rearrangement uses TRBV27 and TRBJ2-7, with D possibly matching TRBD1 (6 bases). The CDR3 totals 15 residues. V lost 2 bases and J 0 bases, leaving 11 bases between the germline ends. CDR1 and CDR2 from the germline V gene are MNHEY and SMNVEV (reference sequence).

The CDR3 reads CASSPAERNQPQHF. CDR3 sequence (DNA): TGTGCCAGCTCACCCGCCGAGCGCAATCAGCCCCAGCATTTT. This sequence joins TRBV18 and TRBJ1-5; D unclear. The CDR3 contains 14 residues. Per the germline V gene, CDR1 is KGHSH and CDR2 is LQKENI. Between the trimmed V and J ends, which lost 3 bases and 2 bases, there was a span of 8 bases.

The V call is TRBV5-6, the J call TRBJ2-2; perhaps TRBD2 as D (5 bases). V lost 2 bases to trimming and J lost 4 bases, with 15 bases between them. Looked up from germline, CDR1 is SGHDT and CDR2 is YYEEEE. This CDR3 contains 16 residues. The CDR3 spells CASSLRAEKATGELFF. The CDR3 region has the DNA TGTGCCAGCAGCTTAAGAGCGGAGAAGGCCACCGGGGAGCTGTTTTTT.

This chain joins TRBV7-9 and TRBJ2-3; D is possibly TRBD2 (6 bases). This CDR3 spans 15 amino acids. Trimming cost V 4 bases and J 0 bases, with 11 bases left between them. Germline CDR1 SEHNR, CDR2 FQNEAQ (reference sequence). DNA for the CDR3: TGTGCCAGCAGCTACCAGGGACTTAGCACAGATACGCAGTATTTT. Protein sequence: CASSYQGLSTDTQYF.

The CDR3 DNA is TGCGCCAGCAGCCCTTTTGGGCAGGGGACCTACGAGCAGTACTTC. Its protein is CASSPFGQGTYEQYF. The gene calls are TRBV4-1 and TRBJ2-7, with D perhaps matching TRBD1 (6 bases). The germline gives CDR1 MGHRA, CDR2 YSYEKL. Trimming removed 4 bases from V and 2 bases from J, with 15 bases in between. CDR3 length equals 15 residues.

The chain recombines TRBV5-1 with TRBJ2-7; D might be TRBD2 (5 bases). There are 13 residues in the CDR3. The V end was cut by 2 bases, the J end by 6 bases, with 12 bases between. Per germline, CDR1 SGHRS and CDR2 YFSETQ. The CDR3 protein is CASSFGERAEQYF. The DNA for the CDR3 is TGCGCCAGCAGCTTCGGGGAAAGGGCCGAGCAGTACTTC.

This chain joins TRBV5-1 and TRBJ2-1; 8 nucleotides match TRBD2. V lost 6 bases and J lost 3; bases outside the gene matches: 17. The CDR3 extends over 18 amino acids. Germline lookup yields CDR1 SGHRS and CDR2 YFSETQ. CDR3 sequence: CASTGLSGGSSNYNEQFF. CDR3 nucleotides: TGCGCCAGCACGGGGCTAAGCGGGGGAAGTTCTAACTACAATGAGCAGTTCTTC.

Here the CDR3 DNA reads TGTGCCAGCAGTGAAACCCCGGGGTTAGGGACTGAAGCTTTCTTT. This translates into CASSETPGLGTEAFF. The gene calls are TRBV6-1 and TRBJ1-1; D is unresolved. Germline lookup yields CDR1 MNHNS and CDR2 SASEGT. The CDR3 runs 15 residues. Trimming cost V 2 bases and J 5 bases, with 15 bases left between them.

The chain couples TRBV29-1 to TRBJ2-1; TRBD1 agrees at 9 bases. V lost 5 bases and J lost 4; bases outside the gene matches: 9. Germline V gene sequence: CDR1 SQVTM, CDR2 ANQGSEA. CDR3 length: 15 residues. The chain's CDR3 is CSVPRDREDYNEQFF. The CDR3 nucleotides are TGCAGCGTTCCCAGGGACAGGGAAGATTACAATGAGCAGTTCTTC.

The V call is TRBV18, the J call TRBJ2-2, with D tentatively TRBD2 (5 bases). Deletions cut 1 base from V and 4 bases from J, with 13 bases between. In germline, CDR1 is KGHSH, CDR2 LQKENI. CDR3 length equals 16 residues. The CDR3 region is CASSPREGSSTGELFF. The DNA of the CDR3 is TGTGCCAGCTCACCACGTGAGGGCTCTAGCACCGGGGAGCTGTTTTTT.

J is TRBJ2-1 and V is TRBV5-4, with 12 bases lining up with TRBD2. The CDR3 consists of 15 residues. Germline CDR1 and CDR2: SGHNT and YYREEE (reference sequence). Trimming cost V 5 bases and J 8 bases; bases outside gene matches: 8. CDR3 in amino acids: CASRGGLAGGYEQFF. CDR3 nucleotides: TGTGCCAGCAGGGGGGGACTAGCGGGCGGGTATGAGCAGTTCTTC.